A single sample is the source of the 3 T cell receptor beta chains below, sequenced in a study of T cell responses to AZD1222 COVID-19 vaccine. Assay used: immunoSEQ multiplex PCR; TCRdb lists only in-frame clones, some missing. Here the sample spans about 83,000 clones, under 95% being singletons. The sample was peripheral blood, taken 28 days after the second AZD1222 dose. The receptors here all came from an adult who received the AZD1222 COVID-19 vaccine.

The chain links TRBV13 to TRBJ2-1; D is perhaps TRBD1 (6 bases). The V gene's germline CDR1 is PRHDT and CDR2 FYEKMQ (reference sequence). Trimming pared 5 bases from V and 9 bases from J, leaving 17 bases between. The CDR3 spans 14 residues. DNA of the CDR3: TGTGCCAGCAGCCAATACAGGGTTGCTAGTGAGCAGTTCTTC. Translating gives CASSQYRVASEQFF.

This clone came up once. This chain uses TRBV5-1 with TRBJ2-2; 10 nucleotides align to TRBD2. The CDR3 consists of 16 residues. Germline-derived CDR1 and CDR2 are SGHRS and YFSETQ. V lost 4 bases to trimming and J lost 5 bases; unmatched junction nucleotides: 8. This CDR3 is CASSTGLAVGTGELFF. CDR3 sequence (DNA): TGCGCCAGCAGCACAGGACTAGCGGTTGGGACCGGGGAGCTGTTTTTT. Supplemented by reference TRBV5-1 and TRBJ2-2, the full variable domain reads KAGVTQTPRYLIKTRGQQVTLSCSPISGHRSVSWYQQTPGQGLQFLFEYFSETQRNKGNFPGRFSGRQFSNSRSEMNVSTLELGDSALYLCASSTGLAVGTGELFFGEGSRLTVL.

In its sample, this clone was seen once. The chain combines TRBV5-6 with TRBJ2-1, with 7 bases fitting TRBD2. Germline loops: CDR1 SGHDT, CDR2 YYEEEE. The V and J ends lost 4 bases and 3 bases, in that order; junction bases with no gene match: 7. This CDR3 comprises 15 residues. CDR3 loop: CASSVGRNLYNEQFF. The CDR3 region has the DNA TGTGCCAGCAGCGTCGGGAGGAACCTCTACAATGAGCAGTTCTTC.